The 9 T cell receptor beta chains reported below all come from one sample, sequenced in a study of shared clonotypes between healthy human individuals. Sequenced by immunoSEQ multiplex PCR; TCRdb stores in-frame clones only, minus some. Here the sample spans around 2.5 million clones, 93% being singletons. The sample comprised naive CD4+ T cells from PBMCs. Subset indicated: CD45RA+ positively selected. These receptors originate from a man between 18 and 35 years old in good health. Some clones in this sample may be carry-over from other donors' samples.

The chain employs TRBV7-2 and TRBJ2-7, with 7 positions matching TRBD1. The CDR3 loop spans 15 amino acids. CDR1 and CDR2 (germline): SGHTA, FQGNSA. The trim removed 4 bases at V and 0 bases at J, leaving 6 bases unmatched. CDR3 in amino acids: CASSSLTGSSYEQYF. CDR3 coding DNA: TGTGCCAGCAGCTCCCTGACAGGGAGCTCCTACGAGCAGTACTTC. The full variable domain, in which reference TRBV7-2 and TRBJ2-7 provide the parts outside the CDR3, is GAGVSQSPSNKVTEKGKDVELRCDPISGHTALYWYRQSLGQGLEFLIYFQGNSAPDKSGLPSDRFSAERTGGSVSTLTIQRTQQEDSAVYLCASSSLTGSSYEQYFGPGTRLTVT.

The chain employs TRBV30 and TRBJ1-4, with D maybe TRBD1 (6 bases). V gave up 1 base and J gave up 5 bases, with 8 bases separating them. CDR1 and CDR2 (germline): GTSNPN, SVGIG (reference sequence). The CDR3 is 13 residues long. The CDR3 loop reads CAWSADRNEKLFF. CDR3 DNA sequence: TGTGCCTGGAGTGCGGACAGAAATGAAAAACTGTTTTTT.

This sequence joins TRBV18 and TRBJ1-5, with D maybe TRBD1 (5 bases). The germline V and J ends were trimmed by 6 bases and 3 bases, with 15 bases remaining between them. This CDR3 has 15 residues. Germline V gives CDR1 KGHSH, CDR2 LQKENI. CDR3 in amino acids: CASSPGGTNNQPQHF. CDR3 sequence (DNA): TGTGCCAGCTCCCCGGGGGGTACCAACAATCAGCCCCAGCATTTT.

This clone showed up just once. The V gene is TRBV25-1, the J gene TRBJ1-1, with D hard to call. Trimming took 3 bases from V and 7 from J, leaving 6 bases between them. CDR3 length: 11 residues. Looked up from germline, CDR1 is MGHDK and CDR2 is SYGVNS. The CDR3 loop reads CASSESSEAFF. The CDR3 DNA is TGTGCCAGCAGTGAGTCCAGTGAAGCTTTCTTT.

The gene calls are TRBV12-5 and TRBJ1-1; D call uncertain. The CDR3 has 13 amino acids. V lost 3 bases, J lost 7 bases, and 12 bases lay in between. In germline, CDR1 is LGHNT, CDR2 FRNRAP. This CDR3 reads CASGFASAGEAFF. CDR3 nucleotides: TGTGCTAGTGGTTTCGCTTCTGCCGGTGAAGCTTTCTTT.

The gene calls are TRBV7-2 and TRBJ2-3, with 8 bases lining up with TRBD2. CDR3 size: 16 residues. After removal of 6 bases from V and 8 bases from J, the junction contained 16 bases not matched to a gene. CDR1 is SGHTA and CDR2 is FQGNSA in the germline V gene. Here the CDR3 DNA reads TGTGCCAGCAGATCCGGACGAGGACTAGCCCACGCTACGCAGTATTTT. Its protein is CASRSGRGLAHATQYF.

Regarding this clone: The sample carries other DNA sequences with the same CDR3. This sequence joins TRBV6-1 and TRBJ1-2; D gene unclear. This CDR3 is 14 amino acids long. V lost 1 base and J lost 2, with 8 bases in between. Germline V lookup: CDR1 MNHNS, CDR2 SASEGT. The CDR3 sequence is CASSEVGGNYGYTF. The CDR3 nucleotides are TGTGCCAGCAGTGAAGTGGGCGGCAACTATGGCTACACCTTC.

J is TRBJ2-1 and V is TRBV7-2, with a tentative D call TRBD1 (5 bases). From germline, CDR1 is SGHTA and CDR2 FQGNSA. The CDR3 extends over 14 amino acids. V was cut by 2 bases and J by 8 bases, with 13 bases left in between. The CDR3 DNA follows: TGTGCCAGCAGCTTAAGCCTAGGGGCCGATGAGCAGTTCTTC. This sequence encodes CASSLSLGADEQFF.

V usage is TRBV4-3 and J usage is TRBJ2-7; D is possibly TRBD2 (6 bases). Germline V gene lookup returns CDR1 LGHNA and CDR2 YSLEER. This CDR3 comprises 16 residues. With 1 base removed from V and 4 bases from J, the gap between germline ends came to 17 bases. The CDR3 reads CASSQGAGHRSYEQYF. The CDR3 DNA is TGCGCCAGCAGCCAAGGAGCGGGCCATAGATCGTACGAGCAGTACTTC.